The 32 T cell receptor beta chains presented below share a single source sample, sequenced in a study of blood T cell repertoires in COVID-19. Measured with immunoSEQ multiplex PCR; TCRdb has only the in-frame clones, and not every one. The sample lists about 300,000 clones, around 89% seen once, with under 8% in the top ten. Sequencing was carried out using peripheral blood. The source is a woman in her twenties or thirties who had recovered from COVID-19.

This chain uses TRBV27 with TRBJ2-7, with TRBD2 as a possible D gene (5 bases). The CDR3 covers 13 residues. Germline V lookup: CDR1 MNHEY, CDR2 SMNVEV (reference sequence). V was cut by 5 bases and J by 2 bases, with 10 bases left in between. CDR3 coding DNA: TGTGCCAGCAGTGGACCCGGGGCCTACGAGCAGTACTTC. Its protein is CASSGPGAYEQYF.

This sequence joins TRBV5-1 and TRBJ1-6; the match to TRBD1 covers 10 bases. The CDR3 length is 14 residues. V gave up 5 bases and J gave up 7 bases; unmatched junction bases: 3. Germline V lookup: CDR1 SGHRS, CDR2 YFSETQ. In DNA form, the CDR3 reads TGCGCCAGCAGTCGGGACAGGGGCAATTCACCCCTCCACTTT. It is translated as CASSRDRGNSPLHF. The variable domain in full, completed from reference TRBV5-1 and TRBJ1-6, reads KAGVTQTPRYLIKTRGQQVTLSCSPISGHRSVSWYQQTPGQGLQFLFEYFSETQRNKGNFPGRFSGRQFSNSRSEMNVSTLELGDSALYLCASSRDRGNSPLHFGNGTRLTVT.

This chain joins TRBV5-4 and TRBJ2-1; tentative D call: TRBD1 (5 bases). Germline values: CDR1 SGHNT, CDR2 YYREEE (reference sequence). The ends were cut back, 4 bases at V and 0 bases at J, with 14 bases in the middle. The CDR3 has 16 residues. The CDR3 here is CASSPPGQISYNEQFF. CDR3 nucleotide sequence: TGTGCCAGCAGCCCCCCCGGACAAATCTCCTACAATGAGCAGTTCTTC.

The chain recombines TRBV27 with TRBJ1-6; D remains unclear. Per the germline V gene, CDR1 is MNHEY and CDR2 is SMNVEV (reference sequence). This CDR3 region has 13 residues. The V end lost 5 bases, the J end lost 9 bases, and 11 bases lay between the germline ends. The CDR3 sequence is CASSPEGSSPLHF. CDR3 nucleotide sequence: TGTGCCAGCAGTCCAGAGGGCAGTTCACCCCTCCACTTT.

The chain carries TRBV9 and TRBJ1-6; 8 nucleotides match TRBD1. The CDR3 has 14 amino acids. The germline gives CDR1 SGDLS, CDR2 YYNGEE. Trimming at V came to 5 bases and at J to 9 bases, leaving 7 bases not matched to a gene. CDR3 region: CASSGQGQGSPLHF. In DNA, the CDR3 is TGTGCCAGCAGTGGACAGGGTCAAGGTTCACCCCTCCACTTT. The full variable domain, rest sourced from reference TRBV9 and TRBJ1-6, is DSGVTQTPKHLITATGQRVTLRCSPRSGDLSVYWYQQSLDQGLQFLIQYYNGEERAKGNILERFSAQQFPDLHSELNLSSLELGDSALYFCASSGQGQGSPLHFGNGTRLTVT.

In regard to this clone: This same CDR3 is encoded by further DNA sequences in the sample. The chain employs TRBV28 and TRBJ1-5; perhaps TRBD1 as D (6 bases). The V gene's germline CDR1 is MDHEN and CDR2 SYDVKM. The CDR3 loop spans 14 amino acids. V shed 3 bases and J shed 3 bases, with 9 bases lying between them. CDR3 residues: CASSLTGVNQPQHF. CDR3 in DNA: TGTGCCAGCAGTTTGACAGGCGTCAATCAGCCCCAGCATTTT.

This clone was detected only once. The sample holds other DNA sequences that translate to the same CDR3. This chain uses TRBV27 with TRBJ2-6; D is unresolved. The CDR3 is 14 amino acids. V lost 0 bases to trimming and J lost 3 bases, with 3 bases between them. The germline V gene has CDR1 MNHEY and CDR2 SMNVEV (reference sequence). The CDR3 DNA sequence: TGTGCCAGCAGTTTATCCAGTGGGGCCAACGTCCTGACTTTC. Translated, it gives CASSLSSGANVLTF.

The V gene is TRBV6-1, the J gene TRBJ1-1, with D possibly being TRBD1 (5 bases). Germline V lookup: CDR1 MNHNS, CDR2 SASEGT. The CDR3 loop spans 14 amino acids. The V gene lost 2 bases and the J gene lost 3 bases, with 10 bases spanning the gap. DNA for the CDR3: TGTGCCAGCAGTGAACAGGGAAAATACACTGAAGCTTTCTTT. Protein: CASSEQGKYTEAFF.

Comment on this clone: Other nucleotide sequences in the sample specify the same CDR3. The chain uses TRBV28 and TRBJ2-5, with 8 positions matching TRBD1. The CDR3 covers 13 residues. The V segment lost 6 bases and the J segment 4 bases; nucleotides outside the gene matches: 4. Germline V CDR1 and CDR2: MDHEN, SYDVKM. Here the CDR3 reads CASSPGGRETQYF. The CDR3 DNA reads as TGTGCCAGCAGCCCAGGGGGCCGAGAGACCCAGTACTTC.

The chain couples TRBV2 to TRBJ1-1; D perhaps matches TRBD1 (6 bases). Germline CDR1 reads SNHLY; CDR2 reads FYNNEI. V dropped 6 bases and J dropped 3 bases, with 14 bases sitting between them. The CDR3 consists of 14 residues. The CDR3 nucleotides read TGTGCCAGCAGGGGGGCGATTGGGTACACTGAAGCTTTCTTT. It yields the protein CASRGAIGYTEAFF.

The genes are TRBV24-1 and TRBJ2-1; D perhaps matches TRBD1 (5 bases). Trimming stripped 2 bases from V and 5 bases from J, with 12 bases between. The V gene's germline CDR1 is KGHDR and CDR2 SFDVKD. The CDR3 is made up of 15 amino acids. The CDR3 region is CATSDSRTLDNEQFF. The CDR3, as DNA: TGTGCCACCAGTGATTCGAGGACATTAGACAATGAGCAGTTCTTC.

The rearrangement uses TRBV18 and TRBJ1-1; TRBD1 might be the D (5 bases). This CDR3 has 14 amino acids. With 4 bases removed from V and 1 base from J, the gap between germline ends came to 10 bases. Germline V gene sequence: CDR1 KGHSH, CDR2 LQKENI. As DNA, the CDR3 is TGTGCCAGCTCACTGACAGACTCGAACACTGAAGCTTTCTTT. Its protein product is CASSLTDSNTEAFF. Full variable domain (rest looked up from reference TRBV18 and TRBJ1-1): NAGVMQNPRHLVRRRGQEARLRCSPMKGHSHVYWYRQLPEEGLKFMVYLQKENIIDESGMPKERFSAEFPKEGPSILRIQQVVRGDSAAYFCASSLTDSNTEAFFGQGTRLTVV.

The chain uses TRBV6-5 and TRBJ2-1, with D unclear. CDR1 and CDR2 from the germline V gene are MNHEY and SVGAGI. The ends were cut back, 10 bases at V and 9 bases at J, with 16 bases in the middle. This CDR3 spans 12 amino acids. CDR3 sequence (DNA): TGTGCCACCTCTCTGGAGTCGGGTGAGCAGTTCTTC. It is translated as CATSLESGEQFF.

The chain carries TRBV7-2 and TRBJ1-2; TRBD1 aligns across 7 bases. The CDR3 spans 13 residues. The V segment lost 4 bases and the J segment 8 bases; nucleotides outside the gene matches: 7. Germline V gene sequence: CDR1 SGHTA, CDR2 FQGNSA. CDR3 sequence (DNA): TGTGCCAGCAGCTCGGAGACAGGGAACGGCTACACCTTC. This translates into CASSSETGNGYTF.

The rearrangement joins TRBV21-1 to TRBJ2-5; TRBD1, the table's D call, lacks a check against the DNA. TRBV21-1 is a recognized pseudogene. There are 15 residues in the CDR3. The DNA for the CDR3 is TGTGCCAGCAGCAAAGGAGGGACAGAGAAAGAGACCCAGTACTTC. This translates into CASSKGGTEKETQYF.

The chain links TRBV29-1 to TRBJ2-7; 7 bases are a match to TRBD2. The CDR3 sequence is 13 residues long. The trim removed 2 bases at V and 5 bases at J, leaving 6 bases unmatched. In germline, CDR1 is SQVTM, CDR2 ANQGSEA. The CDR3 DNA is TGCAGCGTTGAACGGGGGGAGAGCCACGAGCAGTACTTC. Its translation is CSVERGESHEQYF.

The gene calls are TRBV6-1 and TRBJ1-2; no definite D call. This CDR3 spans 14 amino acids. Between the trimmed V and J ends, which lost 2 bases and 4 bases, there was a span of 11 bases. From germline, CDR1 is MNHNS and CDR2 SASEGT. This CDR3 reads CASSELRGIYGYTF. The CDR3 region has the DNA TGTGCCAGCAGTGAACTGCGGGGAATCTATGGCTACACCTTC.

As concerns this clone: One end of the junction is discordant with germline, which a read error may explain. The gene calls are TRBV7-2 and TRBJ2-2; D not resolved. Germline values: CDR1 SGHTA, CDR2 FQGNSA. This CDR3 has 14 residues. The CDR3 nucleotides are TGTGCCAGCAGCTTCACGTTAAACACGGGGGAGCTGTTTTTT. Protein product: CASSFTLNTGELFF.

The chain recombines TRBV7-8 with TRBJ1-6, with a possible D match to TRBD1 (5 bases). This CDR3 is built from 16 residues. The V gene's germline CDR1 is SGHVS and CDR2 FQNEAQ. Trimming took 10 bases from V and 4 from J, leaving 20 bases between them. CDR3 region: CATSVGSGLYNSPLHF. In DNA, the CDR3 is TGTGCCACTAGTGTAGGGTCGGGACTGTATAATTCACCCCTCCACTTT.

The rearrangement uses TRBV6-6 and TRBJ1-2, with a possible D match to TRBD1 (6 bases). The germline V gene encodes CDR1 MNHNY and CDR2 SVGAGI (reference sequence). The V and J ends lost 5 bases and 3 bases respectively, with 16 bases between them. The CDR3 runs 15 residues. In DNA, the CDR3 is TGTGCCAGCAGTACCACGGCGGGGGCGGACTATGGCTACACCTTC. Its translation: CASSTTAGADYGYTF.

The V and J genes are TRBV27 and TRBJ2-1; D is unresolved. V lost 6 bases, J lost 0 bases, and 9 bases lay in between. Germline V gene data show CDR1 as MNHEY and CDR2 as SMNVEV (reference sequence). CDR3 length: 14 residues. This CDR3 reads CASRRPGSYNEQFF. The CDR3 DNA reads TGTGCCAGCAGGCGCCCCGGCTCCTACAATGAGCAGTTCTTC.

J is TRBJ2-5 and V is TRBV24-1; 9 bases map to TRBD1. The CDR3 spans 16 residues. Germline-derived CDR1 and CDR2 are KGHDR and SFDVKD. J gave up 1 base and V 2 bases, and 4 bases lay outside the gene matches. CDR3 sequence: CATSDSGTGTQETQYF. The CDR3 coding sequence is TGTGCCACCAGTGATTCTGGGACAGGGACCCAAGAGACCCAGTACTTC.

This CDR3 is CASSPRTGALNTEAFF. CDR3 DNA: TGTGCCAGCTCACCACGGACTGGAGCTTTGAACACTGAAGCTTTCTTT. This chain connects TRBV18 to TRBJ1-1; D gene unclear. Trimming removed 1 base at V and 0 bases at J, with 12 bases between. The CDR3 extends over 16 amino acids. Germline assignment: CDR1 KGHSH and CDR2 LQKENI.

The chain is built from TRBV11-3 and TRBJ2-1, with D unresolved. Trimming left V 2 bases short and J 4 bases short, with 6 bases between. This CDR3 comprises 13 residues. Germline loops: CDR1 SGHNT, CDR2 YENEEA. CDR3 amino acids: CASSLLGYNEQFF. The CDR3 DNA sequence: TGTGCCAGCAGCTTACTCGGTTACAATGAGCAGTTCTTC.

This clone was detected once. This rearrangement joins TRBV9 to TRBJ2-3; 12 bases match TRBD2. J lost 5 bases, V lost 2 bases, and 9 bases had no gene match. The CDR3 spans 17 residues. The germline CDR1 and CDR2 sequences are SGDLS and YYNGEE. CDR3 sequence reads: CASSVGTSGGLRDTQYF. The CDR3 DNA reads as TGTGCCAGCAGCGTGGGAACTAGCGGGGGGCTTAGAGATACGCAGTATTTT. The whole variable domain, filled in from reference TRBV9 and TRBJ2-3, reads DSGVTQTPKHLITATGQRVTLRCSPRSGDLSVYWYQQSLDQGLQFLIQYYNGEERAKGNILERFSAQQFPDLHSELNLSSLELGDSALYFCASSVGTSGGLRDTQYFGPGTRLTVL.

The chain employs TRBV6-6 and TRBJ1-4, with TRBD1 matching over 7 bases. CDR1 and CDR2 (germline): MNHNY, SVGAGI (reference sequence). The CDR3 sequence is 14 residues long. V was pared by 4 bases and J by 5 bases, with 4 bases of the junction left unmatched. The CDR3 loop is CASSSGQANEKLFF. The CDR3 DNA sequence: TGTGCCAGCAGTTCTGGACAGGCCAATGAAAAACTGTTTTTT.

V is TRBV7-2 and J is TRBJ2-7, with D perhaps matching TRBD2 (6 bases). The V end was cut by 0 bases, the J end by 1 base, with 7 bases between. The CDR3 contains 14 residues. Germline V lookup: CDR1 SGHTA, CDR2 FQGNSA. In DNA form, the CDR3 reads TGTGCCAGCAGCTTAGCAGGAGGGTCCTACGAGCAGTACTTC. Translation gives CASSLAGGSYEQYF.

A note on this clone: Other DNA sequences in this sample translate to the same CDR3. The chain has TRBV9 and TRBJ2-3; 10 bases line up with TRBD2. The CDR3 length is 14 residues. Trimming cost V 2 bases and J 6 bases; bases outside gene matches: 3. CDR1 SGDLS and CDR2 YYNGEE come from the germline V gene. CDR3 coding DNA: TGTGCCAGCAGCGTTAGCGGGGGGCCGGATACGCAGTATTTT. Protein sequence: CASSVSGGPDTQYF.

The rearrangement uses TRBV19 and TRBJ1-5, with D possibly being TRBD1 (5 bases). The CDR3 is made up of 12 amino acids. V was shortened by 6 bases and J by 4 bases, with 7 bases between the two germline ends. Germline lookup yields CDR1 LNHDA and CDR2 SQIVND (reference sequence). CDR3 sequence (DNA): TGTGCCAGTAGGGAGGGGAATCAGCCCCAGCATTTT. Translated, it gives CASREGNQPQHF.

Only a few counts were recorded for this clone. This chain connects TRBV10-3 to TRBJ1-1, with TRBD1 as a possible D gene (6 bases). Trimming left V 4 bases short and J 2 bases short, with 14 bases between. Looked up from germline, CDR1 is ENHRY and CDR2 is SYGVKD. This CDR3 contains 15 residues. The CDR3 protein is CAISAGGAGNTEAFF. In DNA form, the CDR3 reads TGTGCCATCAGTGCTGGGGGCGCGGGTAACACTGAAGCTTTCTTT.

The rearrangement links TRBV5-1 to TRBJ2-2; no definite D call. V shed 2 bases and J shed 8 bases, with 10 bases lying between them. This CDR3 is built from 13 residues. Germline lookup yields CDR1 SGHRS and CDR2 YFSETQ. The CDR3: CASSLTRRGELFF. The CDR3, as DNA: TGCGCCAGCAGCTTAACCCGTAGAGGGGAGCTGTTTTTT.

The DNA for the CDR3 is TGTGCCAGCAGCTCGACAGGGGGCGTAGCCAAAAACATTCAGTACTTC. Amino acids: CASSSTGGVAKNIQYF. The rearrangement joins TRBV7-3 to TRBJ2-4, with 10 bases lining up with TRBD1. Germline CDR1 and CDR2: SGHTA and FQGTGA. The CDR3 covers 16 residues. The trim removed 4 bases at V and 0 bases at J, leaving 3 bases unmatched.